The entry below describes one T cell receptor beta chain. Per the original methods: The assay estimated nucleated cells by amplifying reference gene primers. Profiled with immunoSEQ multiplex PCR; TCRdb holds only in-frame clones, not every one. The V and J calls and the clone size are those of that table, but D and trimming were determined from the DNA. The table includes tens of thousands of clones, around 80% detected once. Germline CDR1 and CDR2: SGHTA and FQGNSA. This CDR3 has 15 residues. Trimming cost V 1 base and J 8 bases, with 12 bases left between them. This specimen comes from a study of blood T cell repertoires in COVID-19. For the study at large: Donors in the United States, Italy and Spain gave samples during acute or convalescent COVID-19. Sources were T cells, B-cell-depleted T cells, or PBMCs; the material itself was cDNA or gDNA.

This chain links TRBV7-2 with TRBJ1-6; no clear D. Sequenced input: peripheral blood. The source is a man between 65 and 85 years old with acute or convalescent COVID-19. The CDR3, as DNA: TGTGCCAGCAGCTTAGGGCACTCCGCGGATTCACCCCTCCACTTT. The encoded protein is CASSLGHSADSPLHF.